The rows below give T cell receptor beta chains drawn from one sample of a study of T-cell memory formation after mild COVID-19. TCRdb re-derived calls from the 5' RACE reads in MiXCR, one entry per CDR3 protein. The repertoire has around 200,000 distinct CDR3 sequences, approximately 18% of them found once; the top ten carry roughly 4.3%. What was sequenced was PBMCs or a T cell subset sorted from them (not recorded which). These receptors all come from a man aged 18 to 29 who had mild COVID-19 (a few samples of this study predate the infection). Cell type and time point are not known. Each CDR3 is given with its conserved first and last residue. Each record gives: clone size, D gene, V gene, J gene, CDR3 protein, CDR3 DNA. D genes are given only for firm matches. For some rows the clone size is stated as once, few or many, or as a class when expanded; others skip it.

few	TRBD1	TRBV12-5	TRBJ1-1	CASGLRVPGQGITEAFF	TGTGCTAGTGGTTTGAGGGTTCCGGGACAGGGGATCACTGAAGCTTTCTTT
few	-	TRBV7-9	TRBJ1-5	CASSLAGTGGLSQPQHF	TGTGCCAGCAGCTTAGCGGGAACAGGAGGCCTCAGTCAGCCCCAGCATTTT
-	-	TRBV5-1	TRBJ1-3	CASSLDTTGSSWGSTIYF	TGCGCCAGCAGCTTGGACACGACAGGTTCGAGTTGGGGAAGCACCATATATTTT
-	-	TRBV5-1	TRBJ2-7	CASSLSQQAPEQYF	TGCGCCAGCAGCTTGTCCCAGCAGGCCCCCGAGCAGTACTTC
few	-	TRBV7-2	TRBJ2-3	CASSLRFRDTQYF	TGTGCCAGCAGCTTACGGTTTCGAGATACGCAGTATTTT
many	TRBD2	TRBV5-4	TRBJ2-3	CASSRTSGGSTDTQYF	TGTGCCAGCAGCCGGACTAGCGGGGGGAGCACAGATACGCAGTATTTT
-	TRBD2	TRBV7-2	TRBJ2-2	CASRASGGNTGELFF	TGTGCCAGCAGGGCTAGCGGGGGGAACACCGGGGAGCTGTTTTTT
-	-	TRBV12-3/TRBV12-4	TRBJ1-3	CASSLGRPNSGNTIYF	TGTGCCAGCAGCCTTGGGAGGCCTAATTCTGGAAACACCATATATTTT
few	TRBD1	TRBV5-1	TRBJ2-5	CASSSGGEETQYF	TGCGCCAGCAGCTCAGGGGGAGAGGAGACCCAGTACTTC
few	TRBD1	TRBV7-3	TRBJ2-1	CAGHGQVNEQFF	TGTGCCGGCCATGGACAGGTCAATGAGCAGTTCTTC
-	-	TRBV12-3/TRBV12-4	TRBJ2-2	CASSQSTGTGELFF	TGTGCCAGCAGTCAATCTACAGGGACCGGGGAGCTGTTTTTT
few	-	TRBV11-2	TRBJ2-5	CASSMQETQYF	TGTGCCAGCAGTATGCAAGAGACCCAGTACTTC
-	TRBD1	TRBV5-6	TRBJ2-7	CASSPTSGTGPYHEQYF	TGTGCCAGCAGTCCCACGTCTGGGACAGGCCCCTACCACGAGCAGTACTTC
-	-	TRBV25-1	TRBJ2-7	CASSDAGSSYEQYF	TGTGCCAGCAGTGACGCGGGGAGCTCCTACGAGCAGTACTTC
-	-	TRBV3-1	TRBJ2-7	CASSQSVLSPYEQYF	TGTGCCAGCAGCCAATCTGTTCTTAGCCCTTACGAGCAGTACTTC
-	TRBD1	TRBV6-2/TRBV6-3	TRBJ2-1	CASSLPDRVNEQFF	TGTGCCAGCAGTCTCCCCGACAGGGTCAATGAGCAGTTCTTC
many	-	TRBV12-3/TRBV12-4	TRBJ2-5	CASSIGQRQTQYF	TGTGCCAGCAGTATCGGACAGCGCCAGACCCAGTACTTC
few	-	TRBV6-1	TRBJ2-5	CASQLELARETQYF	TGTGCCAGCCAGCTGGAACTAGCTCGGGAGACCCAGTACTTC
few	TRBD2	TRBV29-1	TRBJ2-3	CSVSGTSGAPTDTQYF	TGCAGCGTTAGTGGGACTAGCGGGGCCCCGACAGATACGCAGTATTTT
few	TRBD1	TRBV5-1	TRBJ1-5	CASSLGTGAGNQPQHF	TGCGCCAGCAGTCTAGGGACAGGGGCCGGCAATCAGCCCCAGCATTTT
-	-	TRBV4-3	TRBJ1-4	CASSQDWRATNEKLFF	TGCGCCAGCAGCCAAGACTGGCGGGCAACTAATGAAAAACTGTTTTTT
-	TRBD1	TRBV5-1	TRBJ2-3	CASRGGQVKDTQYF	TGCGCCAGCAGGGGCGGACAGGTAAAAGATACGCAGTATTTT
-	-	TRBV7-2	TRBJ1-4	CASSLNGQGFAEKLFF	TGTGCCAGCAGCCTCAATGGGCAGGGCTTTGCTGAAAAACTGTTTTTT
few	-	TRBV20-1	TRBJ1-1	CSAGPQVNTEAFF	TGCAGTGCTGGCCCACAGGTGAACACTGAAGCTTTCTTT
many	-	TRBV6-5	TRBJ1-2	CASSYSISPNYGYTF	TGTGCCAGCAGTTACTCGATTAGCCCAAACTATGGCTACACCTTC
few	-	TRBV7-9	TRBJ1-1	CASSLGFEGVGTEAFF	TGTGCCAGCAGCTTAGGCTTTGAGGGTGTTGGCACTGAAGCTTTCTTT
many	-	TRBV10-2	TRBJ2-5	CASKTGGEETQYF	TGCGCCAGCAAAACGGGGGGCGAGGAGACCCAGTACTTC
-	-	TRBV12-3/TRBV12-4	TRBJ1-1	CASSLARTTEAFF	TGTGCCAGCAGTTTAGCGCGGACTACTGAAGCTTTCTTT
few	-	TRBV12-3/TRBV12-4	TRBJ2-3	CASSLPTGADTQYF	TGTGCCAGCAGTTTGCCCACAGGAGCAGATACGCAGTATTTT
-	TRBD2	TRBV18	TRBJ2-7	CASSPLAGGDYEQYF	TGTGCCAGCTCACCACTAGCGGGGGGGGACTACGAGCAGTACTTC
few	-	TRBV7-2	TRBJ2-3	CASSLDVVSGTDTQYF	TGTGCCAGCAGCTTAGATGTAGTTAGCGGCACAGATACGCAGTATTTT
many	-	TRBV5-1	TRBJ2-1	CASSLVPGAKDEQFF	TGCGCCAGCAGCTTGGTCCCGGGGGCGAAGGATGAGCAGTTCTTC
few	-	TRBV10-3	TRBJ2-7	CATHRTLSSYEQYF	TGTGCCACTCATCGGACACTTAGCTCCTACGAGCAGTACTTC
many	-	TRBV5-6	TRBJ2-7	CASSLGPGQSNTYEQYF	TGTGCCAGCAGCTTGGGGCCAGGACAGAGTAATACCTACGAGCAGTACTTC
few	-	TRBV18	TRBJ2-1	CASSPLGKYNEQFF	TGTGCCAGCTCACCATTGGGGAAATACAATGAGCAGTTCTTC
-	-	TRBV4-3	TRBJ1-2	CASSQVWNYGYTF	TGCGCCAGCAGCCAAGTGTGGAACTATGGCTACACCTTC
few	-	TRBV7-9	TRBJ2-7	CASSPRSRGPAEQYF	TGTGCCAGCAGCCCCCGAAGCCGAGGGCCAGCCGAGCAGTACTTC
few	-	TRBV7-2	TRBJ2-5	CASSRPGLETQYF	TGTGCCAGCAGCCGACCAGGGTTGGAGACCCAGTACTTC
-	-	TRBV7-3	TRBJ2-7	CASSTNTGNEQYF	TGTGCCAGCAGCACAAATACAGGGAACGAGCAGTACTTC
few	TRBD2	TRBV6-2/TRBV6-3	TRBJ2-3	CASSYGLARATDTQYF	TGTGCCAGCAGTTACGGACTAGCGAGGGCCACAGATACGCAGTATTTT
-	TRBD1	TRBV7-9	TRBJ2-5	CASRLEGAAETQYF	TGTGCCAGCAGGTTAGAGGGGGCCGCGGAGACCCAGTACTTC
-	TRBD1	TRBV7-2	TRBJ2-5	CASSRLNSGQGQTQYF	TGTGCCAGCAGCCGACTCAACTCCGGACAGGGCCAGACCCAGTACTTC
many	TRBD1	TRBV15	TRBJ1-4	CATSDRVTEKLFF	TGTGCCACCAGCGACAGGGTGACTGAAAAACTGTTTTTT
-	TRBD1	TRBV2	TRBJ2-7	CATRDRGSYEQYF	TGTGCCACCCGGGACAGGGGGTCCTACGAGCAGTACTTC
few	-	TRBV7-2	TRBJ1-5	CASSGGGTGNQPQHF	TGTGCCAGCAGCGGAGGCGGGACGGGAAATCAGCCCCAGCATTTT
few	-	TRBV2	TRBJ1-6	CASSDRGWDNSPLHF	TGTGCCAGCAGTGACAGGGGCTGGGATAATTCACCCCTCCACTTT
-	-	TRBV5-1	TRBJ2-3	CASSFGSSRTDTQYF	TGCGCCAGCAGCTTCGGCTCCTCCCGCACAGATACGCAGTATTTT
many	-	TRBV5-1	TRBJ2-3	CASSLTGGDHTDTQYF	TGCGCCAGCAGCTTGACGGGGGGCGATCACACAGATACGCAGTATTTT
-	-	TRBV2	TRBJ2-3	CASSANQGSGDTQYF	TGTGCCAGCAGTGCAAACCAGGGTAGTGGCGATACGCAGTATTTT
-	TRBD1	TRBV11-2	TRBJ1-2	CASTTQSRDRAMF	TGTGCCAGCACCACCCAGAGCCGGGACAGGGCAATGTTC
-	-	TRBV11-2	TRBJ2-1	CASSLRWLRESLPGYPYNEQFF	TGTGCCAGCAGCTTGCGGTGGCTTCGGGAATCGCTCCCCGGTTACCCCTACAATGAGCAGTTCTTC
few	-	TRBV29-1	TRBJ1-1	CSGRGANTEAFF	TGCAGCGGCCGGGGGGCTAACACTGAAGCTTTCTTT